One and the same sample provided the 11 T cell receptor beta chains below, sequenced in a study of human T cells and chemical hapten exposure. TCRdb re-called the RACE reads through MiXCR, storing one row per CDR3 protein. The sample lists roughly 120,000 distinct CDR3 sequences, 13% occurring once. Time point meaning: pre-sensitization, week 0. The treatment denotes: therapeutic diphenylcyclopropenone sensitization with weekly scalp DPC. Sequences were derived from whole blood, sampled in connection with sensitization to the hapten diphenylcyclopropenone (DPC). The source of these receptors is a woman between 18 and 29 years old with alopecia areata. Some clones in this sample may be carry-over from other donors' samples.

This clonotype was counted between two and nine times. CDR3 loop: CASSQVLGFEKLFF. CDR3 nucleotide sequence: TGCGCCAGCAGCCAAGTGTTGGGTTTTGAAAAACTGTTTTTT. V gene TRBV4-3 combines with J gene TRBJ1-4; no firm D call. The CDR3 totals 14 residues. V was pared by 1 base and J by 7 bases, with 10 bases between. CDR1 LGHNA and CDR2 YSLEER come from the germline V gene.

This sequence joins TRBV5-1 and TRBJ2-5; D gene unclear. This CDR3 is built from 15 residues. Germline CDR1 reads SGHRS; CDR2 reads YFSETQ. The V and J ends lost 5 bases and 2 bases respectively, with 16 bases between them. CDR3: CASRRDSFSQETQYF. The CDR3 DNA is TGCGCCAGCAGAAGAGACTCCTTCTCTCAAGAGACCCAGTACTTC.

Ten or more counts support this clonotype. J is TRBJ2-3 and V is TRBV25-1; D is uncertain. Deletions cut 6 bases from V and 0 bases from J, with 16 bases between. CDR1 and CDR2 (germline): MGHDK, SYGVNS. The CDR3 is made up of 16 amino acids. CDR3 sequence (DNA): TGTGCCAGCAGCTTAGCCGGGCAGGAAAGCACAGATACGCAGTATTTT. Encoded protein: CASSLAGQESTDTQYF.

The chain links TRBV7-2 to TRBJ2-3; D gene uncertain. CDR1 and CDR2 (germline): SGHTA, FQGNSA. V lost 5 bases and J lost 6, with 12 bases in between. The CDR3 length is 13 residues. The CDR3 nucleotides read TGTGCCAGCAGCGTACAAATCACCGATACGCAGTATTTT. Protein product: CASSVQITDTQYF. The full variable domain, completed using reference TRBV7-2 and TRBJ2-3, is GAGVSQSPSNKVTEKGKDVELRCDPISGHTALYWYRQSLGQGLEFLIYFQGNSAPDKSGLPSDRFSAERTGGSVSTLTIQRTQQEDSAVYLCASSVQITDTQYFGPGTRLTVL.

CDR3 sequence (DNA): TGTGCCAGCAACGTCGGACAGTCTGGAAACATTCAGTACTTC. It translates to CASNVGQSGNIQYF. The V gene is TRBV28, the J gene TRBJ2-4, with D tentatively TRBD1 (6 bases). Trimming stripped 7 bases from V and 6 bases from J, with 16 bases between. Germline CDR1 reads MDHEN; CDR2 reads SYDVKM. This CDR3 has 14 amino acids.

The chain carries TRBV11-2 and TRBJ1-1; D may be TRBD1 (5 bases). With 4 bases removed from V and 6 bases from J, the gap between germline ends came to 9 bases. Per germline, CDR1 SGHAT and CDR2 FQNNGV. The CDR3 is made up of 12 amino acids. CDR3 amino acids: CASSYLGAEAFF. The CDR3 DNA follows: TGTGCCAGCAGCTACCTAGGGGCTGAAGCTTTCTTT.

In this sample, this clonotype turned up a few times. The chain has TRBV9 and TRBJ2-7, with a weak D call TRBD1 (6 bases). The CDR3 length is 13 residues. Per germline, CDR1 SGDLS and CDR2 YYNGEE. Between the trimmed V and J ends, which lost 4 bases and 4 bases, there was a span of 12 bases. CDR3 in DNA: TGTGCCAGCAGCAGACAGGACGGTTACGAGCAGTACTTC. Translated: CASSRQDGYEQYF.

This chain links TRBV20-1 with TRBJ1-1; 7 bases align to TRBD1. Germline CDR1 DFQATT, CDR2 SNEGSKA (reference sequence). The trim removed 6 bases at V and 8 bases at J, leaving 6 bases unmatched. The CDR3 consists of 11 residues. Here the CDR3 DNA reads TGCAGTGCCTTGGGGACAGAAGAAGCTTTCTTT. This codes for CSALGTEEAFF.

The chain uses TRBV6-5 and TRBJ1-6; D may be TRBD1 (5 bases). The CDR3 loop spans 15 amino acids. V was clipped by 4 bases and J by 6 bases, with 13 bases between them. Per germline, CDR1 MNHEY and CDR2 SVGAGI. CDR3 sequence reads: CASSFPDNSNSPLHF. The CDR3 coding sequence is TGTGCCAGCAGTTTCCCGGACAACTCTAATTCACCCCTCCACTTT.

The chain couples TRBV7-2 to TRBJ2-1; 11 bases match TRBD2. From germline, CDR1 is SGHTA and CDR2 FQGNSA. V was pared by 5 bases and J by 6 bases, with 9 bases of the junction left unmatched. The CDR3 is 16 amino acids. CDR3 bases: TGTGCCAGCAGCCTTCAACTAGCGGGGGACGGCAATGAGCAGTTCTTC. Translation gives CASSLQLAGDGNEQFF. Using reference TRBV7-2 and TRBJ2-1 for the parts outside the CDR3, the full variable domain is GAGVSQSPSNKVTEKGKDVELRCDPISGHTALYWYRQSLGQGLEFLIYFQGNSAPDKSGLPSDRFSAERTGGSVSTLTIQRTQQEDSAVYLCASSLQLAGDGNEQFFGPGTRLTVL.

This clonotype showed up many times. The chain is built from TRBV30 and TRBJ1-1; tentatively, D is TRBD1 (6 bases). The CDR3 contains 13 residues. In germline, CDR1 is GTSNPN, CDR2 SVGIG (reference sequence). V was shortened by 0 bases and J by 10 bases, with 15 bases between the two germline ends. The CDR3 nucleotides are TGTGCCTGGAGTGTACGACAGGAGTCTTCAGCTTTCTTT. It codes for CAWSVRQESSAFF.